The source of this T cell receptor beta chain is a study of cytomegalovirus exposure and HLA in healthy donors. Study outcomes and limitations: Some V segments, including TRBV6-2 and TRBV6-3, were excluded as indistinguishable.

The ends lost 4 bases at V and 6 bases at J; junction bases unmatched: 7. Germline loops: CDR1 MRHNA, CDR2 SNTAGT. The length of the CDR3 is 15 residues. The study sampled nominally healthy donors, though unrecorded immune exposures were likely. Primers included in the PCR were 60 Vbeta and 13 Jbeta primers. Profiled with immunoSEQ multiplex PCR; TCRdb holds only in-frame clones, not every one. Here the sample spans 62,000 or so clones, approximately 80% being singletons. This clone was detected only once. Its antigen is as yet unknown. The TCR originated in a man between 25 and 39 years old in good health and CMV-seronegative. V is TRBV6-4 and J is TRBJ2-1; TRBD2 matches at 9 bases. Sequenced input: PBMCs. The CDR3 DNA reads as TGTGCCAGCAGTGTATTAGCGGGGGAGGTCAATGAGCAGTTCTTC. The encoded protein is CASSVLAGEVNEQFF.